This T cell receptor beta chain was obtained from a study of T-cell memory formation after mild COVID-19. TCRdb independently ran MiXCR on the 5' RACE reads; one entry per CDR3 protein. The table has roughly 170,000 distinct CDR3 sequences, approximately 18% seen once. On this clonotype: The antigen is not known.

Study-level findings and limits: Day 15 to 85 contracting clones showed balanced CD4/CD8; day 15 to 37 expanders favored CD4+. The second-wave clones peaking on day 37 were not confirmed as SARS-CoV-2-specific.

CDR3 size: 15 residues. Germline CDR1 SGHRS, CDR2 YFSETQ. This clonotype originated in a man aged 18 to 30 who had mild COVID-19 (a few samples of this study predate the infection). Cell type and time point are not known. This chain uses TRBV5-1 with TRBJ2-5, with TRBD1 identical over 12 bases. The specimen sequenced was PBMCs or a T cell subset sorted from them (not recorded which). For the CDR3, the DNA is TGCGCGGGCAGCATCGGGACAGGGGGCGCGGAGACCCAGTACTTC. Its protein product is CAGSIGTGGAETQYF.